This entry describes one T cell receptor beta chain. Its antigen is still unknown. The donors were all Caucasian adults (living in Nashville, Tennessee). The data were taken from a study of shared clonotypes between healthy human individuals. There are 17 residues in the CDR3. The germline V gene encodes CDR1 MDHEN and CDR2 SYDVKM. Trimming took off 7 bases at V and 1 base at J, with 20 bases between the two ends. The table came from immunoSEQ multiplex PCR; TCRdb's copy has only in-frame clones and leaves some out. The table has approximately 2,300,000 clones, about 90% seen once. Findings and limits, study-wide: Naive subsets generally exceeded memory subsets in estimated richness.

The specimen sequenced was naive CD4+ T cells from PBMCs. Subset in this sample: CD45RA+ positively selected. V is TRBV28 and J is TRBJ2-1; D gene unclear. The sequence was collected from a man between 18 and 29 years old in good health. Some clones in this sample may be carry-over from other donors' samples. The CDR3 DNA reads TGTGCCAGCATGACCCCCACGCGAGCCCTATCCTACAATGAGCAGTTCTTC. Its protein product is CASMTPTRALSYNEQFF.